Reported below is one TCR beta chain. Measured with immunoSEQ multiplex PCR; TCRdb has only the in-frame clones, and not every one. The data hold more than 250,000 clones, with around nine tenths observed a single time. This CDR3 comprises 19 residues. The participants were between roughly 18 and 100 years old and came from 24 US areas. The data stem from a study of blood T cell repertoires in COVID-19. Study information: The United States, Italy and Spain supplied acute and convalescent COVID-19 samples. PBMCs, B-cell-depleted T cells, or T cells were the source of the cDNA or gDNA that made up the material.

The chain has TRBV21-1 and TRBJ2-1; the listed D gene, TRBD2, was not tested against the DNA. TRBV21-1 is given as a pseudogene. The sequencing sample was made of PBMCs or T cells enriched from blood (not recorded which). This receptor was obtained from a woman younger than 30 who had recovered from COVID-19. The CDR3 spells CASSKKGGAAVSSYNEQFF. The CDR3 DNA reads TGTGCCAGCAGCAAAAAAGGGGGGGCTGCAGTCAGCTCCTACAATGAGCAGTTCTTC.